This TCR beta chain stems from a study of identical twins (dated by TCRdb to 2016 to 2017). With respect to the entire study: TCR alpha and beta repertoires from monozygotic twins, unrelated adults of various ages and cord blood were deep-sequenced to test whether fetal clonotypes persist. To rule out contamination, replicate twin experiments were performed at different times with different library preparation protocols.

Including the terminal cysteine and phenylalanine, the CDR3 comprises 15 residues. Just the 45-base CDR3 DNA is kept, in frame starting at base 1. CDR1 MGHRA and CDR2 YSYEKL are derived from the germline V gene. Library construction relied on 5' RACE. Sequencing relied on an Illumina HiSeq 2000. Template switching added a universal primer binding site, and the final cDNA carried a unique molecular identifier that allowed TCR cDNA molecules to be counted accurately. First-strand cDNA for TCR alpha and beta chains was synthesized from specific primers in the conserved constant-segment region. To control for contamination, every cDNA library carried two barcodes: a SMART-Mk sample barcode plus Illumina barcodes. Two successive PCR steps introduced TruSeq adapter sequences along with Illumina sample barcodes. The TCR alpha and beta cDNA libraries were sequenced on the Illumina HiSeq platform using custom primers. As for the original processing: MiGEC was used to process raw reads and extract unique molecular identifiers, and MiXCR was used to find CDR3 positions. Recombination models were inferred per individual with the repgenHMM and IGoR tools using an EM algorithm. The tcR package in R was used for shared clonotype analysis, with sharing normalized by the product of cloneset sizes. To study raw recombination free of thymic and clonal selection effects, out-of-frame nonproductive sequences were analyzed. The raw public data were reprocessed by TCRdb itself: fastp quality trimming at Q25, MiXCR clonotype calling, in-frame beta chains only. Under each unique CDR3 protein, matching rows form one entry showing the most common genes and DNA. These V and J calls rely on TCRdb rather than the paper's analysis. The sample includes approximately 1.8 million distinct CDR3 sequences, with around 33% observed a single time. The ten largest clones add up to about 0.27% of the sample.

Overall results and qualifications from the work: Because the same donors could not be followed over many years, the conclusions depended on cross-sectional statistical analysis. In monozygotic twins, recombination models systematically underestimated out-of-frame TCR alpha sharing, but the models matched the sharing seen between unrelated individuals. Invariant T cells such as MAIT and iNKT could partly confound zero-insertion analyses, though diverse VJ usage argued against this for most clonotypes. The excess sharing between twins in beta out-of-frame sequences was weaker because fewer shared sequences reduced the signal-to-noise ratio. Compared with coincidental sharing between unrelated individuals, out-of-frame TCR alpha sequences shared between twins had an excess of sequences with low generation probability. Fewer insertions were carried by abundant cord blood beta clonotypes; a weaker similar trend was observed in young adult naive repertoires, while no such trend was observed in memory repertoires.

Every donor was a healthy Caucasian. In the case of this clonotype: Its binding antigen is unknown. Base quality data are lacking; no much larger clone is found one base away.

This clonotype was sampled from a newborn girl in good health. Sequenced sample: cord blood. The sequence links TRBV4-1 to TRBJ2-4, and perhaps TRBD1 as D gene, on 6 matching bases. The assigned J gene may be wrong: the sequence end matches TRBJ2-7 better. This receptor has the CDR3 CASSQPRGKPYEQYF. The nucleotide sequence is given as TGCGCCAGCAGCCAACCTAGGGGGAAACCCTACGAGCAGTACTTC.